This TCR beta chain is from a study of T cells in tuberculosis. Sequencing was performed with immunoSEQ multiplex PCR; in TCRdb, only in-frame clones are kept and a portion is missing. The table has tens of thousands of clones, 85% to 95% seen once. This clone has just one count. Germline-derived CDR1 and CDR2 are MGHDK and SYGVNS. V was clipped by 5 bases and J by 8 bases; unmatched bases: 17. The CDR3 sequence is 17 residues long. This chain joins TRBV25-1 and TRBJ2-1; 8 bases align to TRBD2. The receptor was derived from a donor aged 10-30 years with latent tuberculosis or without tuberculosis infection. Some clones in this sample may be carry-over from other donors' samples. Sample: PBMCs. The chain's CDR3 is CASSHHGTERELDEQFF. For the CDR3, the DNA is TGTGCCAGCAGTCACCACGGGACCGAGCGGGAGTTAGATGAGCAGTTCTTC.